This T cell receptor (beta chain) was captured in a study of cytomegalovirus exposure and HLA in healthy donors. Regarding the study as a whole: There were under 200 TCR beta chains listed as cytomegalovirus-associated.

PCR used 60 Vbeta primers and 13 Jbeta primers. Using immunoSEQ multiplex PCR, the repertoire was profiled, and TCRdb retains in-frame clones only, with some absent. Seen in this sample are about 48,000 clones; the ten most common clones hold roughly 6.1%. Germline lookup yields CDR1 PRHDT and CDR2 FYEKMQ (reference sequence). The CDR3 is made up of 15 amino acids. V lost 3 bases and J lost 7; bases outside the gene matches: 4. Points on this clone: Its antigen is as yet unknown.

Input material: PBMCs. V usage is TRBV13 and J usage is TRBJ1-4, with 11 bases fitting TRBD1. This TCR was recovered from a male donor in good health and CMV-seropositive. The CDR3 DNA reads TGTGCCAGCAGCTTGGCCGGGACAGGGGGTGAAAAACTGTTTTTT. Translation: CASSLAGTGGEKLFF.